This T cell receptor (beta chain) was sequenced during a study of CD8 T cells in Susac syndrome. Trimming removed 10 bases from V and 1 base from J, with 17 bases in between. This CDR3 is built from 15 residues. Germline CDR1 LNHDA, CDR2 SQIVND (reference sequence). Sequencing of TCR beta covered CD8+ and CD4+ T cells obtained from blood. Isolation of CD8+ and CD4+ T cells was performed negatively, whereas enrichment of TEMRA cells was done by FACS. Reverse transcription used 0.5 to 1 ug RNA and random hexamers. The amplification used immunoSEQ multiplex PCR on TCR beta CDR3; it spanned 54 Vbeta and 13 Jbeta. TCRdb re-analysed the immunoSEQ multiplex PCR reads in MiXCR, keeping a single row per CDR3 protein. The sample holds about 76,000 distinct CDR3 sequences, 90% to 95% seen once.

This sequence was found in a human donor with multiple sclerosis. The sample consisted of CD8+ T cells from PBMCs. The genes are TRBV19 and TRBJ2-1; TRBD2 is a possible D gene (6 bases). The CDR3, as DNA: TGTGCCACCGCAATGGGGGGATGGTCCTACAATGAGCAGTTCTTC. Translation gives CATAMGGWSYNEQFF.